This entry concerns a single T cell receptor (beta chain). The antigen is undetermined. This entry comes from a study of blood T cells in healthy people across ages. General study findings and limits: Diversity estimates drawn from one million T cells were deemed underestimates. Unsorted PBMCs prevented conclusive naive versus antigen-experienced comparison.

Germline lookup yields CDR1 LGHNA and CDR2 YSLEER. Deletions cut 0 bases from V and 4 bases from J, with 18 bases between. This CDR3 has 17 residues. A second PCR of roughly 7 to 11 cycles used a sample-barcoded 5' primer and a J-beta primer mix. A template-switch adaptor that had 12 random nucleotides put a tag on each cDNA molecule. One entry per CDR3 protein results from TCRdb running MiXCR on the 5' RACE reads. Among 650,000 to 1,000,000 distinct CDR3 sequences listed, around 34% were seen once. The V gene is TRBV4-3, the J gene TRBJ1-2; D not resolved. The specimen was blood. This sequence originates from a man between 18 and 29 years old in good health. This chain's CDR3 is CASSQDAASQKVYGYTF. Written as DNA, the CDR3 is TGCGCCAGCAGCCAAGATGCGGCATCTCAGAAGGTCTATGGCTACACCTTC.